The 13 T cell receptor beta chains reported below all come from one sample, sequenced in a study of T cell responses to AZD1222 COVID-19 vaccine. Method: immunoSEQ multiplex PCR; TCRdb's copy keeps in-frame clones and lacks some. The sample holds 120,000 to 150,000 clones, under 95% seen once. Sequencing used peripheral blood, obtained on day 0 of MenACWY control vaccination. The receptor set was obtained from an adult in good health.

This sequence joins TRBV12-3 or TRBV12-4 and TRBJ1-2; D ambiguous. The CDR3 is 13 amino acids. Trimming cost V 6 bases and J 5 bases, with 13 bases left between them. The CDR3 here is CASSHGRSYGYTF. The CDR3, as DNA: TGTGCCAGCAGCCATGGACGGTCATATGGCTACACCTTC.

The chain has TRBV9 and TRBJ1-5, with D unresolved. The CDR3 runs to 16 residues. V was clipped by 0 bases and J by 4 bases, with 14 bases between them. Germline CDR1 reads SGDLS; CDR2 reads YYNGEE. CDR3 loop: CASSVGILPGNQPQHF. The CDR3 DNA sequence: TGTGCCAGCAGCGTAGGAATACTACCAGGTAATCAGCCCCAGCATTTT.

This chain joins TRBV9 and TRBJ2-7; TRBD1 agrees at 9 bases. Per germline, CDR1 SGDLS and CDR2 YYNGEE. V lost 4 bases to trimming and J lost 7 bases; unmatched junction nucleotides: 12. CDR3 length equals 15 residues. The CDR3 bases are TGTGCCAGCAGCTCATTACAGGGGGCCTTGGGTGAGCAGTACTTC. This encodes CASSSLQGALGEQYF.

This rearrangement joins TRBV28 to TRBJ1-6; D gene unclear. CDR1 is MDHEN and CDR2 is SYDVKM in the germline V gene. CDR3 length: 12 amino acids. Trimming left V 5 bases short and J 8 bases short, with 7 bases between. The CDR3 sequence is CASSQRDSPLHF. As DNA, the CDR3 is TGTGCCAGCAGTCAGAGGGATTCACCCCTCCACTTT.

This clone has just one count. The chain employs TRBV2 and TRBJ1-1; possibly TRBD1 for D (6 bases). V lost 8 bases and J lost 7, with 17 bases in between. Germline V gene data show CDR1 as SNHLY and CDR2 as FYNNEI. CDR3 length equals 13 residues. In DNA, the CDR3 is TGTGCCAGCGGGGGGCCAGTGGGTGGTGAAGCTTTCTTT. Translated, it gives CASGGPVGGEAFF.

The V gene is TRBV4-2, the J gene TRBJ1-1, with 8 positions matching TRBD1. The germline CDR1 and CDR2 sequences are LGHNA and YNFKEQ. The CDR3 covers 12 residues. The J segment lost 1 base and the V segment lost 8 bases, leaving 0 bases of the junction unmatched. The CDR3 loop reads CASGQGNTEAFF. CDR3 sequence (DNA): TGTGCCAGCGGACAGGGGAACACTGAAGCTTTCTTT.

CDR3 amino acids: CASSLLAGTGAYNEQFF. Here the CDR3 DNA reads TGTGCCAGCAGCTTACTCGCCGGGACAGGAGCCTACAATGAGCAGTTCTTC. This chain links TRBV7-8 with TRBJ2-1, with 8 bases identical to TRBD1. The CDR3 has 17 amino acids. After removal of 2 bases from V and 2 bases from J, the junction contained 8 bases not matched to a gene. Per germline, CDR1 SGHVS and CDR2 FQNEAQ.

In regard to this clone: At the DNA level, this CDR3 is encoded by other sequences in the same sample as well. CDR3 sequence: CASSGDTEAFF. Written as DNA, the CDR3 is TGTGCCAGCTCTGGGGACACTGAAGCTTTCTTT. This chain uses TRBV2 with TRBJ1-1; no reliable D call. This CDR3 has 11 amino acids. From germline, CDR1 is SNHLY and CDR2 FYNNEI. V lost 8 bases and J 3 bases, leaving 7 bases between the germline ends. Drawing the rest from reference TRBV2 and TRBJ1-1, the complete variable domain is EPEVTQTPSHQVTQMGQEVILRCVPISNHLYFYWYRQILGQKVEFLVSFYNNEISEKSEIFDDQFSVERPDGSNFTLKIRSTKLEDSAMYFCASSGDTEAFFGQGTRLTVV.

V usage is TRBV30 and J usage is TRBJ1-3; D not certain. CDR1 is GTSNPN, CDR2 SVGIG, per germline (reference sequence). This CDR3 contains 13 residues. V shed 8 bases and J shed 0 bases, with 11 bases lying between them. The CDR3 reads CASGKSSGNTIYF. The CDR3 DNA reads TGTGCCAGTGGCAAGAGCTCTGGAAACACCATATATTTT.

The V and J genes are TRBV28 and TRBJ1-2; 7 bases map to TRBD1. This CDR3 comprises 13 residues. Unmatched junction bases numbered 8, after V lost 8 bases and J lost 5 bases. Germline assignment: CDR1 MDHEN and CDR2 SYDVKM. The CDR3 nucleotides are TGTGCCAGCGGCACAGGGGATACGTATGGCTACACCTTC. Translating it yields CASGTGDTYGYTF.

This clone turned up a few times. The rearrangement joins TRBV7-2 to TRBJ2-2; unclear D gene. Trimming removed 3 bases at V and 6 bases at J, with 8 bases between. Germline CDR1 SGHTA, CDR2 FQGNSA. This CDR3 has 13 amino acids. In nucleotides, the CDR3 is TGTGCCAGCAGCTTGAGGATCTCCGGGGAGCTGTTTTTT. Translating gives CASSLRISGELFF. The complete variable domain, with remaining parts taken from reference TRBV7-2 and TRBJ2-2, reads GAGVSQSPSNKVTEKGKDVELRCDPISGHTALYWYRQSLGQGLEFLIYFQGNSAPDKSGLPSDRFSAERTGGSVSTLTIQRTQQEDSAVYLCASSLRISGELFFGEGSRLTVL.

The V call is TRBV6-5, the J call TRBJ2-1; possible D gene TRBD2, 6 bases. V was pared by 8 bases and J by 15 bases, with 23 bases between. The CDR3 length is 13 residues. Looked up from germline, CDR1 is MNHEY and CDR2 is SVGAGI. The CDR3 nucleotides read TGTGCCAGCTCCCTCGCGGGAAGCGGTACGCGGTTCTTC. Translated, it gives CASSLAGSGTRFF.

This chain links TRBV2 with TRBJ1-5; D possibly corresponds to TRBD1 (6 bases). Per germline, CDR1 SNHLY and CDR2 FYNNEI. V gave up 3 bases and J gave up 6 bases, with 12 bases separating them. This CDR3 spans 14 amino acids. The CDR3 loop is CASSEGGRVQPQHF. CDR3 bases: TGTGCCAGCAGTGAGGGGGGGCGCGTTCAGCCCCAGCATTTT.